A selection of T cell receptor beta chains follows, all from one sample in a study of cytomegalovirus exposure and HLA in healthy donors. Only in-frame clones appear in the TCRdb table, and some are missing; sequencing was by immunoSEQ multiplex PCR. The sample shows under 200,000 clones, roughly 80% of them seen only once. Sequenced: PBMCs. These receptors all come from a male donor in good health and CMV-seropositive. The conserved cysteine and the conserved F or W are not part of the CDR3 here. Each record gives: J gene, V gene, CDR3 protein.

TRBJ1-5 | TRBV30 | AWRGQVNQPQH
TRBJ1-1 | TRBV5-1 | ASSLAGSGTEAF
TRBJ1-1 | TRBV7-9 | ASSPDRGPPEAF
TRBJ2-7 | TRBV30 | AWSVAPALGEQY
TRBJ2-1 | TRBV19 | ASSQYNEQF
TRBJ2-3 | TRBV5-8 | AGTFEAPGDTQY
NA | TRBV6-6 | ASSYSSGRAGEQY
TRBJ2-1 | TRBV19 | ASSIRLADSSYNEQF
TRBJ2-1 | TRBV4-3 | ASSRRIGTSDYNEQF
TRBJ1-1 | TRBV10-3 | AIANRGVTAF
TRBJ1-2 | TRBV2 | ASSEEGRDYGYT
TRBJ2-7 | TRBV7-8 | ASSLGTSGNEQY
TRBJ1-2 | TRBV5-1 | ASSSDRDYGYT
TRBJ2-3 | TRBV12-5 | ASGPGTSGTDTDTQY
TRBJ2-1 | TRBV5-1 | ASSFPGASGRDEQF
TRBJ2-5 | TRBV6-5 | ASSLQGGIAETQY
TRBJ2-1 | TRBV7-9 | ASSLGGSRQVNEQF
TRBJ2-5 | TRBV28 | ASSPGLTGTQY
TRBJ1-4 | TRBV29-1 | SGQGSNEKLF
TRBJ1-6 | TRBV7-9 | ASSLQAGSSPLH
TRBJ1-2 | TRBV14 | ASSLMNMGDGYT
TRBJ1-1 | TRBV19 | ASSVRQINTEAF